The 7 T cell receptor beta chains below were found in one sample sequenced in a study of identical twins. TCRdb called the 5' RACE reads again in MiXCR, with one record for every CDR3 protein. Among approximately 700,000 distinct CDR3 sequences listed, roughly 18% were seen once. The data also belong to a second study, concerning T cells expressing NK-cell markers.

The sample consisted of PBMCs. These receptors were taken from a woman between 18 and 29 years old in good health.

Only a few counts were recorded for this clonotype. The germline gene is not matched at one end of the junction; a read error may be the cause. The rearrangement links TRBV7-7 to TRBJ2-3; D possibly corresponds to TRBD2 (7 bases). The CDR3 spans 15 residues. CDR1 SSHAT and CDR2 FNYEAQ come from the germline V gene (reference sequence). The CDR3 loop reads CASSPGTTQGDTQYF. As DNA, the CDR3 is TGTGCTAGCAGTCCAGGGACTACCCAGGGGGATACGCAGTATTTT.

This clonotype was seen only a few times. This rearrangement joins TRBV11-2 to TRBJ2-3, with a weak D call TRBD1 (6 bases). This CDR3 is built from 15 residues. The ends were cut back, 1 base at V and 2 bases at J, with 10 bases in the middle. The germline V gene has CDR1 SGHAT and CDR2 FQNNGV. CDR3 sequence (DNA): TGTGCCAGCAGCTTAGGCGGACAGCCCACAGATACGCAGTATTTT. Translation gives CASSLGGQPTDTQYF.

There are a few counts of this clonotype. The V and J genes are TRBV6-5 and TRBJ2-7; unclear D gene. Germline assignment: CDR1 MNHEY and CDR2 SVGAGI. Trimming cost V 0 bases and J 4 bases, with 19 bases left between them. The CDR3 consists of 17 residues. The CDR3 protein is CASSYSDRYSPFYEQYF. Written as DNA, the CDR3 is TGTGCCAGCAGTTACTCCGACCGGTACTCCCCCTTTTACGAGCAGTACTTC.

The chain combines TRBV24-1 with TRBJ2-1, with TRBD1 identical over 7 bases. The CDR3 contains 14 residues. V shed 3 bases, J shed 12 bases, and the junction held 10 bases outside the gene matches. CDR1 KGHDR and CDR2 SFDVKD come from the germline V gene. CDR3 in DNA: TGTGCCACCAGTGATGCGACCCTACAGGGGCCGCAGTTCTTC. This encodes CATSDATLQGPQFF.

The V call is TRBV3-1, the J call TRBJ2-7; 8 nucleotides agree with TRBD2. Losses at the gene ends were 1 base for V and 4 bases for J; bases not matched to a gene: 6. Germline-derived CDR1 and CDR2 are LGHDT and YNNKEL (reference sequence). The CDR3 contains 15 residues. This CDR3 is CASSQVAAGVYEQYF. As DNA, the CDR3 is TGTGCCAGCAGCCAAGTGGCAGCGGGGGTTTACGAGCAGTACTTC.

This chain connects TRBV12-3 or TRBV12-4 to TRBJ2-1; 9 bases align to TRBD1. This CDR3 contains 14 residues. Unmatched junction bases numbered 9, after V lost 8 bases and J lost 7 bases. The CDR3 bases are TGTGCCAGCGGGCTACCAGGACAGGGGAATGAGCAGTTCTTC. Its protein is CASGLPGQGNEQFF.

This clonotype was picked up one time. V and J are TRBV19 and TRBJ2-7; tentative D call: TRBD1 (6 bases). Germline lookup yields CDR1 LNHDA and CDR2 SQIVND (reference sequence). The V and J ends lost 3 bases and 0 bases respectively, with 15 bases between them. CDR3 length: 16 amino acids. The CDR3 DNA is TGTGCCAGTAGTATGATCATGACAGGCGACTCCTACGAGCAGTACTTC. This sequence encodes CASSMIMTGDSYEQYF. Full variable domain (rest looked up from reference TRBV19 and TRBJ2-7): DGGITQSPKYLFRKEGQNVTLSCEQNLNHDAMYWYRQDPGQGLRLIYYSQIVNDFQKGDIAEGYSVSREKKESFPLTVTSAQKNPTAFYLCASSMIMTGDSYEQYFGPGTRLTVT.